This passage covers 22 T cell receptor beta chains from one sample sequenced in a study of cytomegalovirus exposure and HLA in healthy donors. Amplification used 60 Vbeta primers and 13 Jbeta primers. Some clones are missing from TCRdb's copy, which holds only in-frame ones; the method was immunoSEQ multiplex PCR. There are over 150,000 clones in the sample, with roughly 0.7% held by the top ten. The sequenced material came from PBMCs. These receptor sequences come from a boy between 10 and 17 years old in good health and CMV-seronegative.

The V gene is TRBV9, the J gene TRBJ1-2; unclear D gene. The CDR3 consists of 16 residues. V was clipped by 4 bases and J by 7 bases, with 23 bases between them. Germline CDR1 is SGDLS and CDR2 is YYNGEE. CDR3 amino acids: CASSLNPDGGSGGYTF. Written as DNA, the CDR3 is TGTGCCAGCAGCCTCAACCCCGACGGAGGTTCGGGTGGCTACACCTTC.

The CDR3 DNA sequence: TGTGCCAGCAGCTTAGGCGAGACAGGGATCGCTTTCTTT. Its translation is CASSLGETGIAFF. The rearrangement links TRBV7-6 to TRBJ1-1, with 7 bases identical to TRBD1. This CDR3 is 13 amino acids long. Germline loops: CDR1 SGHVS, CDR2 FNYEAQ. V shed 1 base, J shed 11 bases, and the junction held 7 bases outside the gene matches. Filled out from reference TRBV7-6 and TRBJ1-1, the complete variable domain reads GAGVSQSPRYKVTKRGQDVALRCDPISGHVSLYWYRQALGQGPEFLTYFNYEAQQDKSGLPNDRFSAERPEGSISTLTIQRTEQRDSAMYRCASSLGETGIAFFGQGTRLTVV.

CDR3 nucleotides: TGTGCCAGTAGTATAGGTTACAGGGAAAGACGCGGGGAGCTGTTTTTT. It translates to CASSIGYRERRGELFF. The genes are TRBV19 and TRBJ2-2, with D perhaps TRBD1 (6 bases). The ends were cut back, 1 base at V and 7 bases at J, with 16 bases in the middle. Germline values: CDR1 LNHDA, CDR2 SQIVND (reference sequence). The CDR3 is made up of 16 amino acids.

The chain recombines TRBV9 with TRBJ2-2; D not certain. This CDR3 has 12 residues. Germline CDR1 SGDLS, CDR2 YYNGEE. Trimming left V 0 bases short and J 5 bases short, with 2 bases between. The CDR3 sequence is CASSVATGELFF. CDR3 DNA: TGTGCCAGCAGCGTAGCAACCGGGGAGCTGTTTTTT.

This chain connects TRBV5-4 to TRBJ2-6; maybe TRBD2 (5 bases). The CDR3 consists of 15 residues. Germline V gene data show CDR1 as SGHNT and CDR2 as YYREEE (reference sequence). Trimming cost V 6 bases and J 0 bases, with 10 bases left between them. CDR3 coding DNA: TGTGCCAGCACGTGGGGAGTCTCTGGGGCCAACGTCCTGACTTTC. Its protein product is CASTWGVSGANVLTF. The variable domain in full, with the rest retrieved from reference TRBV5-4 and TRBJ2-6, is ETGVTQSPTHLIKTRGQQVTLRCSSQSGHNTVSWYQQALGQGPQFIFQYYREEENGRGNFPPRFSGLQFPNYSSELNVNALELDDSALYLCASTWGVSGANVLTFGAGSRLTVL.

In nucleotides, the CDR3 is TGTGCCATCAGTGTCTCGCAAAGGGACTTTCAAGAGACCCAGTACTTC. Protein product: CAISVSQRDFQETQYF. The chain recombines TRBV10-3 with TRBJ2-5; possible D gene TRBD2, 6 bases. CDR3 length: 16 residues. Germline CDR1 is ENHRY and CDR2 is SYGVKD. Trimming removed 4 bases at V and 2 bases at J, with 17 bases between.

The J gene is TRBJ1-3, the V gene TRBV10-2; D gene ambiguous. The V and J ends lost 2 bases and 1 base respectively, with 6 bases between them. Germline V gene data show CDR1 as WSHSY and CDR2 as SAAADI. The CDR3 is 14 amino acids. CDR3 nucleotide sequence: TGCGCCAGCAGTGAGACTGATTCTGGAAACACCATATATTTT. Translating gives CASSETDSGNTIYF.

V usage is TRBV11-2 and J usage is TRBJ2-3, with D maybe TRBD2 (5 bases). Germline V gene data show CDR1 as SGHAT and CDR2 as FQNNGV. The CDR3 spans 17 residues. Trimming left V 2 bases short and J 5 bases short, with 20 bases between. CDR3 nucleotides: TGTGCCAGCAGCTTACAAAACGGGCGGGTGGTGGGAGATACGCAGTATTTT. Its translation is CASSLQNGRVVGDTQYF.

The V call is TRBV9, the J call TRBJ1-1; TRBD1 is a possible D gene (6 bases). Germline V gene sequence: CDR1 SGDLS, CDR2 YYNGEE. The CDR3 is made up of 15 amino acids. Trimming removed 6 bases at V and 5 bases at J, with 20 bases between. For the CDR3, the DNA is TGTGCCAGCATCCCCCGGGGGGCGCGGGAGACTGAAGCTTTCTTT. Protein product: CASIPRGARETEAFF.

This rearrangement joins TRBV7-9 to TRBJ2-7; 13 nucleotides match TRBD2. V lost 3 bases to trimming and J lost 4 bases; unmatched junction nucleotides: 3. Germline V lookup: CDR1 SEHNR, CDR2 FQNEAQ (reference sequence). This CDR3 region has 15 residues. The CDR3 DNA reads TGTGCCAGCAGCTTGACTAGCGGGGGGAAGTACGAGCAGTACTTC. Amino acid sequence: CASSLTSGGKYEQYF.

V is TRBV7-8 and J is TRBJ2-7; D is ambiguous. The length of the CDR3 is 15 residues. The germline V gene has CDR1 SGHVS and CDR2 FQNEAQ. V lost 4 bases to trimming and J lost 4 bases, with 17 bases between them. This chain's CDR3 is CASSSQALSGYEQYF. As DNA, the CDR3 is TGTGCCAGCAGCTCCCAGGCCTTGAGTGGGTACGAGCAGTACTTC.

J is TRBJ1-1 and V is TRBV11-2, with 8 bases matching TRBD1. With V trimmed by 5 bases and J by 3 bases, 11 bases remained unmatched. This CDR3 region has 16 residues. CDR1 is SGHAT, CDR2 FQNNGV, per germline. The CDR3 nucleotides are TGTGCCAGCAGCGCTCAACTGCCAGGGGGCTACACTGAAGCTTTCTTT. Protein: CASSAQLPGGYTEAFF. Together with reference TRBV11-2 and TRBJ1-1, the CDR3 gives the full variable domain: EAGVAQSPRYKIIEKRQSVAFWCNPISGHATLYWYQQILGQGPKLLIQFQNNGVVDDSQLPKDRFSAERLKGVDSTLKIQPAKLEDSAVYLCASSAQLPGGYTEAFFGQGTRLTVV.

The V gene is TRBV14, the J gene TRBJ2-7; 8 bases are a match to TRBD2. Germline assignment: CDR1 SGHDN and CDR2 FVKESK. This CDR3 is 17 amino acids long. V dropped 2 bases and J dropped 3; count of bases not matched to a gene: 12. CDR3 in DNA: TGTGCCAGCAGCCAATGGAAGATGGCGGGGGGAATCTACGAGCAGTACTTC. Amino acid sequence: CASSQWKMAGGIYEQYF.

V gene TRBV4-1 combines with J gene TRBJ2-7; maybe TRBD1 (5 bases). Trimming pared 0 bases from V and 6 bases from J, leaving 15 bases between. Looked up from germline, CDR1 is MGHRA and CDR2 is YSYEKL. The CDR3 is 15 amino acids. The CDR3 sequence: CASSQDEVRVSEQYF. The CDR3 nucleotides are TGCGCCAGCAGCCAAGATGAGGTCAGGGTAAGCGAGCAGTACTTC.

This sequence joins TRBV20-1 and TRBJ1-1, with D maybe TRBD1 (6 bases). Germline CDR1 DFQATT, CDR2 SNEGSKA (reference sequence). Trimming removed 5 bases from V and 8 bases from J, with 12 bases in between. The CDR3 loop spans 11 amino acids. The CDR3 here is CSAYRVEEAFF. The CDR3 DNA follows: TGCAGTGCTTACAGGGTTGAAGAAGCTTTCTTT.

This chain uses TRBV7-7 with TRBJ2-2, with D possibly being TRBD2 (5 bases). This CDR3 spans 16 amino acids. With 2 bases removed from V and 2 bases from J, the gap between germline ends came to 12 bases. Per the germline V gene, CDR1 is SSHAT and CDR2 is FNYEAQ (reference sequence). CDR3: CASSLKASSNTGELFF. CDR3 in DNA: TGTGCCAGCAGCTTAAAGGCTAGCTCTAACACCGGGGAGCTGTTTTTT.

The chain recombines TRBV18 with TRBJ1-6; weak D call: TRBD1 (6 bases). CDR1 and CDR2 (germline): KGHSH, LQKENI. Trimming removed 6 bases from V and 7 bases from J, with 13 bases in between. The CDR3 is made up of 14 amino acids. The DNA for the CDR3 is TGTGCCAGCTCGAACGGACAGCAAAATTCACCCCTCCACTTT. Translated: CASSNGQQNSPLHF.

The rearrangement joins TRBV19 to TRBJ2-5; D might be TRBD1 (6 bases). Trimming stripped 6 bases from V and 4 bases from J, with 15 bases between. The CDR3 has 14 amino acids. CDR1 and CDR2 (germline): LNHDA, SQIVND (reference sequence). CDR3 protein: CASSNTGSGETQYF. DNA for the CDR3: TGTGCCAGTAGCAATACAGGGAGCGGAGAGACCCAGTACTTC.

J is TRBJ2-3 and V is TRBV28; the D is unclear. V lost 7 bases to trimming and J lost 0 bases, with 17 bases between them. The germline V gene encodes CDR1 MDHEN and CDR2 SYDVKM. This CDR3 contains 16 residues. In DNA, the CDR3 is TGTGCCAGCACCACGCCCGCGCCTGCTAGCACAGATACGCAGTATTTT. It codes for CASTTPAPASTDTQYF.

The J gene is TRBJ1-2, the V gene TRBV29-1, with 7 bases matching TRBD1. Trimming removed 0 bases from V and 5 bases from J; junction bases left unmatched: 9. There are 15 residues in the CDR3. Germline V gives CDR1 SQVTM, CDR2 ANQGSEA. CDR3 region: CSVEDRGRGIYGYTF. The DNA of the CDR3 is TGCAGCGTTGAAGATCGCGGCAGGGGGATTTATGGCTACACCTTC.

The chain links TRBV15 to TRBJ2-7; TRBD2 matches at 12 bases. The CDR3 has 14 residues. Germline loops: CDR1 LNHNV, CDR2 YYDKDF (reference sequence). V lost 5 bases to trimming and J lost 4 bases; unmatched junction nucleotides: 3. The CDR3 loop is CATSLAGGMYEQYF. In nucleotides, the CDR3 is TGTGCCACCAGCCTAGCGGGGGGGATGTACGAGCAGTACTTC.

The V gene is TRBV5-1, the J gene TRBJ1-4, with 7 bases fitting TRBD1. Germline CDR1 is SGHRS and CDR2 is YFSETQ. This CDR3 has 16 amino acids. The junction had 12 bases not matched to a gene; V was cut back by 4 bases and J by 6 bases. CDR3 sequence: CASSASDRDEDEKLFF. In DNA, the CDR3 is TGCGCCAGCAGCGCGAGTGACAGGGACGAAGATGAAAAACTGTTTTTT. Drawing the rest from reference TRBV5-1 and TRBJ1-4, the complete variable domain is KAGVTQTPRYLIKTRGQQVTLSCSPISGHRSVSWYQQTPGQGLQFLFEYFSETQRNKGNFPGRFSGRQFSNSRSEMNVSTLELGDSALYLCASSASDRDEDEKLFFGSGTQLSVL.